The rows below give T cell receptor beta chains drawn from one sample of a study of blood T cell repertoires in COVID-19. Sequencing used immunoSEQ multiplex PCR; TCRdb keeps in-frame clones, though not all of them. Found here are about 140,000 clones, over 60% of them singletons; the top ten hold about 15%. The sequenced sample consisted of peripheral blood. These receptors originate from a man aged 50-59 years with acute or convalescent COVID-19. Both conserved end residues are part of each CDR3. Fields, in order: D gene, CDR3 length, V gene, clone size, J gene, CDR3 protein, CDR3 DNA. D genes are given only for firm matches. The size field is filled for only some rows; it gives once, few, many or a size class.

NA,11,TRBV6-5,NA,TRBJ1-2,CASRSAGGYTF,TGTGCCAGCCGTTCGGCGGGCGGCTACACCTTC
TRBD1,15,TRBV28,NA,TRBJ2-3,CASSFQTGGLDTQYF,TGTGCCAGCAGTTTCCAGACAGGGGGCTTGGATACGCAGTATTTT
TRBD1,18,TRBV5-1,many,TRBJ1-3,CASSLRQVGQGIGNTIYF,TGCGCCAGCAGCTTGCGGCAGGTGGGACAGGGCATTGGAAACACCATATATTTT
NA,15,TRBV20-1,NA,TRBJ1-3,CSASSRDEAGNTIYF,TGCAGTGCTAGTTCACGTGACGAGGCTGGAAACACCATATATTTT
NA,16,TRBV18,NA,TRBJ1-3,CASSPEYGNSGNTIYF,TGTGCCAGCTCACCAGAGTACGGGAACTCTGGAAACACCATATATTTT
NA,19,TRBV5-1,NA,TRBJ2-3,CASSLPAGIIGRAGDTQYF,TGCGCCAGCAGCTTGCCGGCGGGAATAATCGGGAGAGCAGGAGATACGCAGTATTTT
TRBD2,16,TRBV9,NA,TRBJ2-1,CASSAPRAGDYNEQFF,TGTGCCAGCAGCGCGCCCCGGGCGGGGGACTACAATGAGCAGTTCTTC
TRBD2,16,TRBV2,once,TRBJ2-1,CASVTSGGGSYNEQFF,TGTGCCAGCGTGACCTCGGGGGGAGGCTCCTACAATGAGCAGTTCTTC
NA,12,TRBV11-2,NA,TRBJ2-1,CASSPDNHEQFF,TGTGCCAGCAGCCCAGACAATCATGAGCAGTTCTTC
TRBD2,18,TRBV4-1,NA,TRBJ2-7,CASSQDSTTSGVSYEQYF,TGCGCCAGCAGCCAAGATTCTACTACTAGCGGGGTCTCCTACGAGCAGTACTTC
NA,16,TRBV15,NA,TRBJ1-5,CATSRGRVGNNQPQHF,TGTGCCACCAGCAGGGGGAGGGTGGGGAACAATCAGCCCCAGCATTTT
NA,17,TRBV6-1,few,TRBJ1-4,CASSEEGPGRVNEKLFF,TGTGCCAGCAGTGAAGAGGGCCCGGGCAGGGTCAATGAAAAACTGTTTTTT
NA,17,TRBV15,once,TRBJ2-3,CATSRELGQRSTDTQYF,TGTGCCACCAGCAGAGAACTGGGACAACGAAGCACAGATACGCAGTATTTT
NA,16,TRBV2,NA,TRBJ1-6,CASSTTNSLENSPLHF,TGTGCCAGCAGTACTACAAATTCACTCGAAAATTCACCCCTCCACTTT
TRBD1,15,TRBV24-1,NA,TRBJ2-3,CATSGTGRYTDTQYF,TGTGCCACCAGTGGGACAGGCCGTTACACAGATACGCAGTATTTT
TRBD1,14,TRBV2,once,TRBJ1-6,CASRTGTAGSPLHF,TGTGCCAGCAGAACCGGGACAGCAGGATCACCCCTCCACTTT
NA,11,TRBV10-2,NA,TRBJ1-1,CASSGGGEAFF,TGCGCCAGCAGTGGAGGGGGAGAGGCTTTCTTT
TRBD2,17,TRBV7-8,NA,TRBJ2-1,CASSLAWRLAGENEQFF,TGTGCCAGCAGCTTAGCGTGGAGACTAGCGGGGGAAAATGAGCAGTTCTTC
TRBD1,14,TRBV7-8,NA,TRBJ1-2,CASSREGQAGGYTF,TGTGCCAGCAGCCGAGAGGGACAGGCTGGTGGCTACACCTTC
TRBD1,16,TRBV6-5,NA,TRBJ2-1,CASSYLGTGPYNEQFF,TGTGCCAGCAGTTATTTGGGGACAGGGCCCTACAATGAGCAGTTCTTC
TRBD1,16,TRBV27,NA,TRBJ1-6,CASSLRLGQGNSPLHF,TGTGCCAGCAGTTTAAGGTTGGGACAGGGTAATTCACCCCTCCACTTT
TRBD2,16,TRBV7-6,NA,TRBJ2-3,CASSQAQTSGVDTQYF,TGTGCCAGCAGCCAAGCGCAGACTAGCGGGGTAGATACGCAGTATTTT
TRBD1,15,TRBV6-1,NA,TRBJ1-5,CASSDRTGGSQPQHF,TGTGCCAGCAGTGACCGGACAGGGGGCAGCCAGCCCCAGCATTTT
NA,13,TRBV6-5,NA,TRBJ1-5,CASRDGQNQPQHF,TGTGCCAGCAGGGACGGACAAAATCAGCCCCAGCATTTT
TRBD1,15,TRBV18,once,TRBJ1-3,CASSPGTGAGNTIYF,TGTGCCAGCTCACCAGGGACAGGGGCTGGAAACACCATATATTTT
NA,12,TRBV5-6,NA,TRBJ1-2,CASSPSTFGYTF,TGTGCCAGCAGCCCCTCAACTTTTGGCTACACCTTC
TRBD2,15,TRBV19,NA,TRBJ2-2,CASSMGAGGTGELFF,TGTGCCAGTAGTATGGGAGCGGGGGGAACCGGGGAGCTGTTTTTT
TRBD1,16,TRBV7-2,NA,TRBJ2-4,CASSSGTGGIGDIQYF,TGTGCCAGCAGCTCCGGGACAGGGGGCATAGGGGACATTCAGTACTTC
NA,14,TRBV4-1,NA,TRBJ1-1,CASSRAQQDTEAFF,TGCGCCAGCAGCCGCGCGCAGCAGGACACTGAAGCTTTCTTT
TRBD2,15,TRBV3-1/TRBV3-2,NA,TRBJ2-1,CASSQTSGGADEQFF,TGTGCCAGCAGCCAAACTAGCGGGGGGGCCGACGAGCAGTTCTTC
TRBD2,17,TRBV7-2,NA,TRBJ2-3,CASSPGWGGGDTDTQYF,TGTGCCAGCAGCCCCGGGTGGGGCGGGGGGGACACAGATACGCAGTATTTT
NA,14,TRBV28,few,TRBJ1-2,CASSFTTVDRGYTF,TGTGCCAGCAGTTTCACTACCGTTGATCGGGGCTACACCTTC
TRBD2,16,TRBV9,NA,TRBJ2-3,CASSVELAGGRDTQYF,TGTGCCAGCAGCGTAGAGCTAGCGGGGGGAAGAGATACGCAGTATTTT
NA,18,TRBV25-1,NA,TRBJ2-3,CASSTQGPGAERTDTQYF,TGTGCCAGCAGTACTCAGGGGCCAGGGGCAGAGAGGACAGATACGCAGTATTTT
NA,14,TRBV5-1,NA,TRBJ2-3,CASSSNLRTDTQYF,TGCGCCAGCAGCTCAAACCTCCGGACAGATACGCAGTATTTT
TRBD1,15,TRBV15,NA,TRBJ1-2,CATSRGQGISQGYTF,TGTGCCACCAGCAGAGGACAGGGAATATCTCAAGGCTACACCTTC
NA,15,TRBV6-4,NA,TRBJ2-3,CASSDSGGGADTQYF,TGTGCCAGCAGTGACTCGGGAGGGGGGGCAGATACGCAGTATTTT
NA,18,TRBV19,once,TRBJ1-2,CASSSPAGESPANYGYTF,TGTGCCAGTTCCTCCCCGGCCGGGGAAAGCCCAGCTAACTATGGCTACACCTTC
TRBD1,15,TRBV4-1,few,TRBJ1-1,CASSGGQGANTEAFF,TGCGCCAGCAGCGGCGGACAGGGGGCGAACACTGAAGCTTTCTTT
NA,13,TRBV11-2,NA,TRBJ1-6,CASSPLHESPLHF,TGTGCCAGCAGCCCCCTCCATGAGTCACCCCTCCACTTT
TRBD2,16,TRBV11-3,few,TRBJ2-3,CASSLGGLAEGDTQYF,TGTGCCAGCAGCTTAGGAGGACTAGCGGAGGGAGATACGCAGTATTTT
TRBD2,16,TRBV4-1,NA,TRBJ2-5,CASSQDYAGRGETQYF,TGCGCCAGCAGCCAAGATTATGCGGGGCGGGGGGAGACCCAGTACTTC
TRBD2,16,TRBV11-2,NA,TRBJ2-1,CASSVGRLATYNEQFF,TGTGCCAGCAGCGTTGGAAGACTAGCAACCTACAATGAGCAGTTCTTC
NA,12,TRBV3-1/TRBV3-2,NA,TRBJ1-1,CASSPRGDEAFF,TGTGCCAGCAGCCCTCGGGGAGATGAAGCTTTCTTT
NA,14,TRBV5-1,few,TRBJ1-1,CASSPDNVGTEAFF,TGCGCCAGCAGCCCGGACAATGTAGGAACTGAAGCTTTCTTT
NA,16,TRBV5-6,NA,TRBJ1-2,CASSRGMDGDNYGYTF,TGTGCCAGCAGCCGGGGGATGGACGGAGATAACTATGGCTACACCTTC
NA,14,TRBV24-1,NA,TRBJ2-2,CATSDFPWTGRVFF,TGTGCCACCAGTGATTTTCCCTGGACAGGGAGGGTGTTTTTT
TRBD1,16,TRBV28,NA,TRBJ1-4,CASSLGDRAPGEKLFF,TGTGCCAGCAGTTTAGGGGACAGGGCCCCGGGCGAAAAACTGTTTTTT
NA,13,TRBV7-2,NA,TRBJ1-2,CASSLFDRRGYTF,TGTGCCAGCAGCTTATTTGACAGGCGAGGCTACACCTTC
NA,16,TRBV28,NA,TRBJ1-6,CASSSSSGLGNSPLHF,TGTGCCAGCAGTTCGAGTTCAGGGTTGGGTAATTCACCCCTCCACTTT
TRBD1,15,TRBV19,NA,TRBJ1-5,CASSSGTGGTQPQHF,TGTGCCAGTAGTTCCGGGACAGGAGGGACCCAGCCCCAGCATTTT
TRBD1,12,TRBV15,NA,TRBJ1-2,CATSKDRDGYTF,TGTGCCACCAGCAAAGACAGGGATGGCTACACCTTC